The next 18 T cell receptor beta chains were all read from a single sample in a study of identical twins. TCRdb re-analysed the 5' RACE reads in MiXCR, keeping a single row per CDR3 protein. The sample lists 1.5 million to 2 million distinct CDR3 sequences; about 31% were seen once. The sample taken for sequencing was cord blood. The receptors were sampled from a newborn girl in good health.

The CDR3: CASSWRSRAGFYGYTF. Written as DNA, the CDR3 is TGTGCCAGCAGTTGGCGAAGTAGGGCAGGATTCTATGGCTACACCTTC. The chain uses TRBV12-3 or TRBV12-4 and TRBJ1-2; D unclear. Between the trimmed V and J ends, which lost 4 bases and 4 bases, there was a span of 19 bases. The CDR3 has 16 amino acids.

The gene calls are TRBV12-3 or TRBV12-4 and TRBJ1-1, with TRBD1 matching over 7 bases. The CDR3 has 12 residues. The trim removed 7 bases at V and 10 bases at J, leaving 9 bases unmatched. In DNA, the CDR3 is TGTGCCAGCAAGGAGGGGGCGCGTATAGCTTTCTTT. The encoded protein is CASKEGARIAFF.

This clonotype appeared a few times. The V and J genes are TRBV3-1 and TRBJ1-2; no definite D call. V shed 1 base and J shed 0 bases, with 9 bases lying between them. The germline V gene encodes CDR1 LGHDT and CDR2 YNNKEL (reference sequence). The CDR3 has 15 amino acids. The chain's CDR3 is CASSQAGRSNYGYTF. DNA of the CDR3: TGTGCCAGCAGCCAAGCCGGCCGTTCTAACTATGGCTACACCTTC.

The J gene is TRBJ2-3, the V gene TRBV27; D is undetermined. This CDR3 spans 15 amino acids. Trimming pared 6 bases from V and 5 bases from J, leaving 18 bases between. Germline V gene data show CDR1 as MNHEY and CDR2 as SMNVEV (reference sequence). The CDR3 sequence: CASSHSRYGVDTQYF. The CDR3 region has the DNA TGTGCCAGCAGCCACTCACGCTATGGAGTAGATACGCAGTATTTT.

This clonotype has more than one count but fewer than ten. The chain uses TRBV28 and TRBJ1-4; 11 positions agree with TRBD1. The ends lost 6 bases at V and 10 bases at J; junction bases unmatched: 1. CDR3 length: 12 amino acids. The germline CDR1 and CDR2 sequences are MDHEN and SYDVKM. For the CDR3, the DNA is TGTGCCAGCAGGGGGACAGGGGGAAAACTGTTTTTT. Amino acid sequence: CASRGTGGKLFF.

The table lists this clonotype with a few counts. The V and J genes are TRBV20-1 and TRBJ1-5; D gene unclear. V gave up 1 base and J gave up 0 bases, with 7 bases separating them. The CDR3 has 14 amino acids. The germline gives CDR1 DFQATT, CDR2 SNEGSKA (reference sequence). The CDR3: CSARGWYSNQPQHF. In nucleotides, the CDR3 is TGCAGTGCTAGAGGCTGGTATAGCAATCAGCCCCAGCATTTT.

This clonotype has more than one count but fewer than ten. This chain uses TRBV7-2 with TRBJ2-7; the D gene is possibly TRBD2 (6 bases). The CDR3 totals 14 residues. Per germline, CDR1 SGHTA and CDR2 FQGNSA. V lost 1 base and J 4 bases, leaving 11 bases between the germline ends. CDR3 sequence (DNA): TGTGCCAGCAGCTTAGAGTTCGGGGGTTACGAGCAGTACTTC. Encoded protein: CASSLEFGGYEQYF.

The rearrangement links TRBV7-9 to TRBJ2-5, with 7 bases matching TRBD2. The junction had 15 bases not matched to a gene; V was cut back by 3 bases and J by 11 bases. There are 15 residues in the CDR3. Germline CDR1 is SEHNR and CDR2 is FQNEAQ (reference sequence). This CDR3 reads CASSLKVAGVSEQYF. The CDR3 nucleotides read TGTGCCAGCAGCTTGAAGGTTGCGGGAGTAAGTGAGCAGTACTTC.

CDR3 DNA: TGTGCCAGCAGTAACAGGCCTTTAGGTGGGAGGGGGAACACCGGGGAGCTGTTTTTT. This sequence encodes CASSNRPLGGRGNTGELFF. The V gene is TRBV12-3 or TRBV12-4, the J gene TRBJ2-2; 7 positions agree with TRBD2. The ends lost 5 bases at V and 1 base at J; junction bases unmatched: 16. The CDR3 spans 19 residues.

In this sample, this clonotype turned up many times. The junction departs from germline at one end; a sequencing error may be responsible. V and J are TRBV5-1 and TRBJ2-7, with 7 bases fitting TRBD1. The CDR3 length is 12 residues. Germline V gives CDR1 SGHRS, CDR2 YFSETQ. CDR3 region: CASRDSSYEQYF. CDR3 bases: TGTGCCAGCAGGGACAGCTCCTACGAGCAGTACTTC.

The V call is TRBV9, the J call TRBJ1-3, with no clear D. Germline CDR1 SGDLS, CDR2 YYNGEE. V lost 5 bases and J lost 0, with 6 bases in between. CDR3 size: 13 residues. The CDR3 sequence is CASRATSGNTIYF. Here the CDR3 DNA reads TGTGCCAGCAGAGCAACCTCTGGAAACACCATATATTTT.

This clonotype has a handful of counts. The chain employs TRBV29-1 and TRBJ1-4; 8 bases are a match to TRBD1. The V gene's germline CDR1 is SQVTM and CDR2 ANQGSEA. The CDR3 is 10 amino acids. V trimming: 5 bases; J trimming: 13 bases; junction bases outside the gene matches: 3. This chain's CDR3 is CSVNGQGLFF. The DNA of the CDR3 is TGCAGCGTTAATGGACAGGGACTGTTTTTT.

This clonotype was found a few times. The V gene is TRBV28, the J gene TRBJ2-4; TRBD1 matches 7 bases. The DNA end is a closer match to TRBJ2-7, so the J assignment may be wrong. The CDR3 runs 15 residues. Germline CDR1 reads MDHEN; CDR2 reads SYDVKM. CDR3 DNA sequence: TGTGCCAGCAACCCTAGGGGGCTAGGGAAGTACGAGCAGTACTTC. This gives the protein CASNPRGLGKYEQYF.

This sequence joins TRBV2 and TRBJ1-5; TRBD1 matches 7 bases. In germline, CDR1 is SNHLY, CDR2 FYNNEI. V trimming: 4 bases; J trimming: 5 bases; junction bases outside the gene matches: 11. This CDR3 is built from 16 residues. CDR3 residues: CASSGRDRSWDQPQHF. The CDR3 DNA reads TGTGCCAGCAGTGGGCGGGACAGAAGTTGGGATCAGCCCCAGCATTTT.

The genes are TRBV6-6 and TRBJ1-1; 9 positions agree with TRBD1. The CDR3 loop spans 13 amino acids. Looked up from germline, CDR1 is MNHNY and CDR2 is SVGAGI (reference sequence). V gave up 0 bases and J gave up 10 bases; unmatched junction bases: 3. CDR3: CASSYSYRGRAFF. The CDR3 nucleotides read TGTGCCAGCAGTTACTCTTACAGGGGGCGAGCTTTCTTT.

This chain uses TRBV5-1 with TRBJ2-1, with a weak D call TRBD2 (7 bases). V was clipped by 0 bases and J by 6 bases, with 13 bases between them. CDR1 and CDR2 (germline): SGHRS, YFSETQ. The CDR3 spans 15 residues. CDR3 bases: TGCGCCAGCAGCTTGGAGGGGGGGCCCCCCAATGAGCAGTTCTTC. The encoded protein is CASSLEGGPPNEQFF.

This clonotype was picked up a small number of times. The chain employs TRBV11-3 and TRBJ1-5; tentative D call: TRBD1 (5 bases). Germline CDR1 is SGHNT and CDR2 is YENEEA. The length of the CDR3 is 16 residues. Trimming left V 3 bases short and J 4 bases short, with 16 bases between. In nucleotides, the CDR3 is TGTGCCAGCAGCTTCGACGGGCAGGGTGGGAATCAGCCCCAGCATTTT. Its translation is CASSFDGQGGNQPQHF.

V and J are TRBV5-1 and TRBJ2-1; perhaps TRBD2 as D (5 bases). The J call is uncertain, as TRBJ2-7 better fits the DNA end. Germline lookup yields CDR1 SGHRS and CDR2 YFSETQ. CDR3 length: 14 residues. Here the CDR3 reads CASSFSGVYNEQYF. The CDR3, as DNA: TGCGCCAGCAGCTTTTCCGGGGTGTACAATGAGCAGTACTTC.